What follows are 2 T cell receptor beta chains derived from one specimen sequenced in a study of T cells in Graves' hyperthyroidism and ophthalmopathy (dated by TCRdb to between 2017 and 2020). The library was produced with multiplex PCR. The instrument was an Illumina HiSeq 2000. The TCR beta CDR3 regions were amplified from the RNA transcripts. The TCR CDR3 was subjected to a first round of RT-PCR using the HTBI primer set and the Qiagen OneStep RT-PCR kit. The raw public reads went through TCRdb reprocessing: fastp at Q25, MiXCR clone calling, in-frame beta chains kept. Rows are combined by CDR3 protein, so each entry shows the most common genes and DNA. This sample lists roughly 420,000 distinct CDR3 sequences; around 15% were detected once. 5% to 6.5% of the sample comes from the top ten. Sequenced sample: blood. These receptors were obtained from a young woman with Graves' hyperthyroidism.

This clonotype was recorded a few times. The chain carries TRBV7-2 and TRBJ2-1, with D possibly TRBD2 on 6 matching bases. The ends were cut back, 1 base at V and 5 bases at J, with 18 bases in the middle. The CDR3 is 17 residues long. Germline CDR1 SGHTA, CDR2 FQGNSA. The CDR3 reads CASSLVSGLASNNEQFF. For the CDR3, the DNA is TGTGCCAGCAGCTTAGTCTCCGGGCTAGCGAGTAACAATGAGCAGTTCTTC.

This clonotype was counted at least ten times. The V and J genes are TRBV5-1 and TRBJ2-3; D might be TRBD1 (6 bases). This CDR3 is 15 amino acids long. Trimming removed 0 bases at V and 4 bases at J, with 12 bases between. Germline V gene lookup returns CDR1 SGHRS and CDR2 YFSETQ. Here the CDR3 DNA reads TGCGCCAGCAGCTTGGGACAGGCATTAGCAGATACGCAGTATTTT. It is translated as CASSLGQALADTQYF.